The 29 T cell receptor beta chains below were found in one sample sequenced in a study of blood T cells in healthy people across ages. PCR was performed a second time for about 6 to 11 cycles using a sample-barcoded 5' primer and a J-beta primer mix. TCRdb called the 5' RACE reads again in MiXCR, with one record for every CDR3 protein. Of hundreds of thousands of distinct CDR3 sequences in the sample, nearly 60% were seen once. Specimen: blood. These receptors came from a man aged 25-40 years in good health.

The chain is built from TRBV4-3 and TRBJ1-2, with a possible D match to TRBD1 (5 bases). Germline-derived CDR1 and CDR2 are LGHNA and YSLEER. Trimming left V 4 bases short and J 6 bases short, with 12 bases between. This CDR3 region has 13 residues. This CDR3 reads CASSRTRGDGYTF. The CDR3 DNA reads TGCGCCAGCAGCCGAACACGAGGGGATGGCTACACCTTC.

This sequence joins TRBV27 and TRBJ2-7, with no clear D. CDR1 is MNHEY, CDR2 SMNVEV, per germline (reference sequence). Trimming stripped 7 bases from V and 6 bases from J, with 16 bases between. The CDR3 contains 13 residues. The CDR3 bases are TGTGCCAGCACTACACGGACGTCGGCCGAGCAGTACTTC. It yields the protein CASTTRTSAEQYF.

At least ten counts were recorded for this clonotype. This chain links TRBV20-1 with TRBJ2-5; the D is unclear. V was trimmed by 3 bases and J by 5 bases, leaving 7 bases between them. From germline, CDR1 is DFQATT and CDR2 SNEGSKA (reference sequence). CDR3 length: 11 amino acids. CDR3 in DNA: TGCAGTGCTAGCCCCGGGGAGACCCAGTACTTC. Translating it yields CSASPGETQYF.

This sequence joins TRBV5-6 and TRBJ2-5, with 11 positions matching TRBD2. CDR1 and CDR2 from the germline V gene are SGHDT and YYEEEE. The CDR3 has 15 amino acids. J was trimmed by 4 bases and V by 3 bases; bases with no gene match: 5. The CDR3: CASSYGLAGRETQYF. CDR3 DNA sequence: TGTGCCAGCAGCTACGGACTAGCGGGCCGAGAGACCCAGTACTTC.

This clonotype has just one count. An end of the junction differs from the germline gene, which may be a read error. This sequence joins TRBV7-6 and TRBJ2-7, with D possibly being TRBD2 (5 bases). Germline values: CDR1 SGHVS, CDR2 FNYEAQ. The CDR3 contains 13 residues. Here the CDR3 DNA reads TGTGCCGGCAGCTTAGTCGAACGGGGCGAGCAGTACTTC. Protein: CAGSLVERGEQYF.

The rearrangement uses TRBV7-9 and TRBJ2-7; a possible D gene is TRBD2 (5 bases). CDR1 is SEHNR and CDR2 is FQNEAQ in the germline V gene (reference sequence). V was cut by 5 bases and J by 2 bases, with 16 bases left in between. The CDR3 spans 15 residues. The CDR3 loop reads CASSRTSGPAYEQYF. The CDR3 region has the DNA TGTGCCAGCAGCCGCACGAGCGGCCCGGCCTACGAGCAGTACTTC.

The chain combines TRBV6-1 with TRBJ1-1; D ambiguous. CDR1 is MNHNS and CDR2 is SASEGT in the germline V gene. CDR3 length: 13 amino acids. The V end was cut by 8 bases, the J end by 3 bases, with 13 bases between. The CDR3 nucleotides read TGTGCCAGCCAGGTCAAGAGAGACACTGAAGCTTTCTTT. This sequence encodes CASQVKRDTEAFF.

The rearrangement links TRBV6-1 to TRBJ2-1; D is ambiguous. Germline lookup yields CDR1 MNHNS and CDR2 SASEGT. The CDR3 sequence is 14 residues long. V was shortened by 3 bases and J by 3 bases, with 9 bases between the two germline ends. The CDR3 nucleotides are TGTGCCAGCAGTGACCCAGGCGGCTACAATGAGCAGTTCTTC. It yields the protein CASSDPGGYNEQFF.

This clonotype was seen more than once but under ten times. The CDR3 protein is CATSRDSVELFF. As DNA, the CDR3 is TGTGCCACCAGCAGAGATTCTGTGGAACTGTTTTTT. The chain combines TRBV15 with TRBJ1-4; D gene uncertain. This CDR3 is 12 amino acids long. The V end lost 0 bases, the J end lost 12 bases, and 8 bases lay between the germline ends. The germline V gene has CDR1 LNHNV and CDR2 YYDKDF (reference sequence).

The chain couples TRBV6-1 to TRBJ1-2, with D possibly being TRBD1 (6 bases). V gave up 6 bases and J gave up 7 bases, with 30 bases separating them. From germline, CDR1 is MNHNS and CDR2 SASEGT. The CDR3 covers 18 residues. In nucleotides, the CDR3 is TGTGCCAGCAGAATAAGGGACATGAGGAAGGCCGCGTCTGGTGGCTACACCTTC. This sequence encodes CASRIRDMRKAASGGYTF.

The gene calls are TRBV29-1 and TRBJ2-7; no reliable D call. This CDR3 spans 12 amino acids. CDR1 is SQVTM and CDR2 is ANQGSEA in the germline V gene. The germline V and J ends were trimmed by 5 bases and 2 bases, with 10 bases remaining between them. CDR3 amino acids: CSVLSGAYEQYF. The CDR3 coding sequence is TGCAGCGTTCTGTCAGGAGCCTACGAGCAGTACTTC.

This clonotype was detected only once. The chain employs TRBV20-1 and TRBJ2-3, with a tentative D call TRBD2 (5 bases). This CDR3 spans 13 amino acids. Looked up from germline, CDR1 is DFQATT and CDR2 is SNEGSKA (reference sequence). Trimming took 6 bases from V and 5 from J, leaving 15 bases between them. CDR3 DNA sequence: TGCAGTGCCGGAGCGGCGTGGGGAGATACGCAGTATTTT. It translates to CSAGAAWGDTQYF.

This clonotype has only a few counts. The CDR3 loop is CASSTGTSKYSGANVLTF. Here the CDR3 DNA reads TGTGCCAGCAGCACCGGGACTTCCAAATACTCTGGGGCCAACGTCCTGACTTTC. The rearrangement links TRBV9 to TRBJ2-6; possible D gene TRBD2, 6 bases. Trimming took 4 bases from V and 0 from J, leaving 17 bases between them. CDR3 size: 18 residues. Germline loops: CDR1 SGDLS, CDR2 YYNGEE.

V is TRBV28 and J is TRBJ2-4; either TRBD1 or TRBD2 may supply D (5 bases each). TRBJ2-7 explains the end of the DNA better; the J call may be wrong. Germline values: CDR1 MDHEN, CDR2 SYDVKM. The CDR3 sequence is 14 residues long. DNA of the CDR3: TGTGCCAGCAGTGGGTCGTTCGGGGCCCACGAGCAGTACTTC. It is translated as CASSGSFGAHEQYF.

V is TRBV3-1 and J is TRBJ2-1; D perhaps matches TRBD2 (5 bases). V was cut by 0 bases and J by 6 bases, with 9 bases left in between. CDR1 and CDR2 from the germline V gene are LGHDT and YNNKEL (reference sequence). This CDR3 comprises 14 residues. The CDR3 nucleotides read TGTGCCAGCAGCCAAGAGGGTCTAGCCAATGAGCAGTTCTTC. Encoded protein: CASSQEGLANEQFF.

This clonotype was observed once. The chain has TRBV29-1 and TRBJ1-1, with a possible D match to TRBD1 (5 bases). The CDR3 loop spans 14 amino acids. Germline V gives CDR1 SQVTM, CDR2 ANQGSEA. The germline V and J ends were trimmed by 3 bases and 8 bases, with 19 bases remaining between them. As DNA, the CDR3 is TGCAGCGTTGAGGGGCAGACCGGTGGTGGGGAAGCTTTCTTT. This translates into CSVEGQTGGGEAFF.

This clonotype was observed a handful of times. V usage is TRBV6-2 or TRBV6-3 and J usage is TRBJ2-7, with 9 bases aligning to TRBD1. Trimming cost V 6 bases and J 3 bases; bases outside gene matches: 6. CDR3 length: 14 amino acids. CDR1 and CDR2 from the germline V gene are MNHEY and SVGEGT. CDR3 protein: CASSRTGDLYEQYF. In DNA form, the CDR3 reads TGTGCCAGCAGCAGGACAGGGGATCTCTACGAGCAGTACTTC.

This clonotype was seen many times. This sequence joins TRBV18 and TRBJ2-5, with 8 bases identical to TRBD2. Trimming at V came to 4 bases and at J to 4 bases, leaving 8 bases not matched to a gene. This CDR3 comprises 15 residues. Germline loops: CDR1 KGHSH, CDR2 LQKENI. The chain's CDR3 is CASSREGLAGETQYF. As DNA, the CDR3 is TGTGCCAGCTCACGGGAAGGTCTAGCGGGAGAGACCCAGTACTTC.

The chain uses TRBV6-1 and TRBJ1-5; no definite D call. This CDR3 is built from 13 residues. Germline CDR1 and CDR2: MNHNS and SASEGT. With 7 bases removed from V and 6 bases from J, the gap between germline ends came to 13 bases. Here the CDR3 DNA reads TGTGCCAGCACTATCTACCCCGGTCAGCCCCAGCATTTT. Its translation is CASTIYPGQPQHF.

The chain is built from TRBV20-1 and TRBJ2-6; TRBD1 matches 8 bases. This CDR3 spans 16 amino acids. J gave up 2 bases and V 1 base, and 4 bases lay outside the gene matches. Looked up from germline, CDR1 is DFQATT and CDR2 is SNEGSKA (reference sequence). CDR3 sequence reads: CSARGRGRAGANVLTF. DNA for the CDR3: TGCAGTGCTAGAGGCAGGGGGCGAGCTGGGGCCAACGTCCTGACTTTC.

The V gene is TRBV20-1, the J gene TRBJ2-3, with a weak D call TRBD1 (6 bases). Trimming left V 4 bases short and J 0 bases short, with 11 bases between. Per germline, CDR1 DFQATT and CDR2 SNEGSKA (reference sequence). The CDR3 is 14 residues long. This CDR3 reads CSATSGDSTDTQYF. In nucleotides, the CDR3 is TGCAGTGCTACCTCAGGGGACAGCACAGATACGCAGTATTTT.

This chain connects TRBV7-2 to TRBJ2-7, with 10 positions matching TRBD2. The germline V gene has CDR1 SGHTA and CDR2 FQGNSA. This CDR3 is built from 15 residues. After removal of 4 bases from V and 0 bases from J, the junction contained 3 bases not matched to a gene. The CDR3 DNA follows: TGTGCCAGCAGCTCTACTAGCGGGGACTCCTACGAGCAGTACTTC. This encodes CASSSTSGDSYEQYF.

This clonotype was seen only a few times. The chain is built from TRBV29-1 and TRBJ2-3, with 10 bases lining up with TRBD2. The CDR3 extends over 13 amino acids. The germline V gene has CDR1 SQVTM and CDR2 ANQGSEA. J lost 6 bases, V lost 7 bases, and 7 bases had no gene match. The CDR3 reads CSAGLAEGDTQYF. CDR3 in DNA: TGCAGCGCTGGACTAGCGGAGGGGGATACGCAGTATTTT.

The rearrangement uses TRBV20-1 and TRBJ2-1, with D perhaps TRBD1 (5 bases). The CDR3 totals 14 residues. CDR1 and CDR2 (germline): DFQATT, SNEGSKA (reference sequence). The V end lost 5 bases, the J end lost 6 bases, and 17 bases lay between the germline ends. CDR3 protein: CSAPPDIRGNEQFF. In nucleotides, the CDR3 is TGCAGTGCTCCGCCGGACATACGTGGCAATGAGCAGTTCTTC.

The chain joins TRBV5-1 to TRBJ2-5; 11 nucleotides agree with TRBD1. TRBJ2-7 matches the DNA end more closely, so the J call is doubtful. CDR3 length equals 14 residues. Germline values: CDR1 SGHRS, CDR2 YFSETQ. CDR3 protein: CASSRDRGYNEQYF. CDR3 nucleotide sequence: TGCGCCAGCAGCCGGGACAGGGGGTATAACGAGCAGTACTTC.

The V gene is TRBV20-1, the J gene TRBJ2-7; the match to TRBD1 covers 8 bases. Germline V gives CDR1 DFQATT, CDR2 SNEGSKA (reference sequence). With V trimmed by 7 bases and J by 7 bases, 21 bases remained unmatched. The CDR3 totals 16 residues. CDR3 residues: CSVRTGSASSYNEQYF. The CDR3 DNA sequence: TGCAGTGTGAGGACAGGGTCTGCTAGCTCCTACAATGAGCAGTACTTC.

The CDR3 loop reads CASSGTSGTAGGNEQFF. The CDR3 bases are TGTGCCAGCTCCGGGACTAGCGGGACTGCAGGGGGGAATGAGCAGTTCTTC. V is TRBV28 and J is TRBJ2-1; 13 bases are a match to TRBD2. The germline V gene has CDR1 MDHEN and CDR2 SYDVKM. V trimming: 8 bases; J trimming: 7 bases; junction bases outside the gene matches: 14. This CDR3 spans 17 amino acids. The full variable domain, completed using reference TRBV28 and TRBJ2-1, is DVKVTQSSRYLVKRTGEKVFLECVQDMDHENMFWYRQDPGLGLRLIYFSYDVKMKEKGDIPEGYSVSREKKERFSLILESASTNQTSMYLCASSGTSGTAGGNEQFFGPGTRLTVL.

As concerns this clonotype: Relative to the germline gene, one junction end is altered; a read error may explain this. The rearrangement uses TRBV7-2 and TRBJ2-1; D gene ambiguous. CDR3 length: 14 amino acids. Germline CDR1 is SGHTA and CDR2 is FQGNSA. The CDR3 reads CASSVAWSENEQFF. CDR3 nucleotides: TGTGCCAGCAGCGTAGCTTGGTCGGAGAATGAGCAGTTCTTC.

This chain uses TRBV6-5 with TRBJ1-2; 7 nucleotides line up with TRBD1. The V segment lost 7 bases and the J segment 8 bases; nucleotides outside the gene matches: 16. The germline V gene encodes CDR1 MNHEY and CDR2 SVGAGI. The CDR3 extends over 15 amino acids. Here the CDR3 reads CASKEKGALLEGYTF. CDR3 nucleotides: TGTGCCAGCAAGGAGAAGGGGGCGCTTCTGGAAGGCTACACCTTC.